This record concerns one TCR beta chain sequence. The target antigen is unknown. The sample belongs to a study of graft-versus-host responses after intestinal transplantation. Assay: immunoSEQ multiplex PCR; the TCRdb copy retains only in-frame clones and omits some. The table records around 97,000 clones, about nine tenths of them present only once. Germline assignment: CDR1 SGHRS and CDR2 YFSETQ. The ends were cut back, 0 bases at V and 6 bases at J, with 10 bases in the middle. CDR3 length equals 14 residues. The sample in question was unstimulated CD8+ T cells sorted from spleen or lymph node cells, obtained before intestinal transplant. This chain uses TRBV5-1 with TRBJ1-3; D ambiguous. This TCR was sampled from a human donor who received an intestinal transplant. The CDR3 coding sequence is TGCGCCAGCAGCTTGGCCGGTGGGCAAAACACCATATATTTT. Residues: CASSLAGGQNTIYF.